The subject of this entry is one TCR beta chain. The antigen remains undetermined. The data derive from a study of T cell repertoires in cytomegalovirus infection. Study context: HLA-C-restricted CMV epitopes, recently identified, and well-studied HLA-B-restricted ones were used by the study.

Study-level points and caveats: The ex vivo response showed dominance by HLA-C-restricted CMV-specific TCR beta clonotypes. Of the TCR beta families, the public ones yielded a cumulative frequency that identified carriers of CMV plus the relevant HLA.

From germline, CDR1 is MNHEY and CDR2 SMNVEV (reference sequence). V shed 6 bases, J shed 10 bases, and the junction held 13 bases outside the gene matches. This CDR3 contains 14 residues. TCRdb re-called the reads through MiXCR, storing one row per CDR3 protein. The sample lists about 180,000 distinct CDR3 sequences, roughly a fifth occurring once. The TCR was taken from a human donor in good health (CMV status not recorded). Some clones in this sample may be carry-over from other donors' samples. The rearrangement joins TRBV27 to TRBJ1-2; 8 bases match TRBD1. Sequenced here: CD8+ T cells from cultured PBMCs, sampled from culture after CMV antigen stimulation. CDR3 region: CASSHTVDRAPYTF. In nucleotides, the CDR3 is TGTGCCAGCAGCCATACCGTGGACAGGGCACCCTACACCTTC.